Below, 13 T cell receptor beta chains from the same sample are listed, as sequenced in a study of control samples from healthy donors and cancer patients. TCRdb's table, derived via immunoSEQ multiplex PCR, lists solely in-frame clones and lacks some. Of over 120,000 clones in the sample, just under 95% were seen once. Sample: PBMCs. These receptors all come from a man in his fifties or sixties with colorectal cancer.

This chain joins TRBV7-2 and TRBJ1-6; D gene ambiguous. The CDR3 is 15 residues long. CDR1 and CDR2 from the germline V gene are SGHTA and FQGNSA. Trimming pared 8 bases from V and 7 bases from J, leaving 18 bases between. The chain's CDR3 is CASLKSQVSNSPLHF. The CDR3 region has the DNA TGTGCCAGCCTCAAGTCTCAGGTGTCAAATTCACCCCTCCACTTT.

As DNA, the CDR3 is TGCGCCAGCAGCTTGGGTGGGGCTACAGAAGATTCACCCCTCCACTTT. It is translated as CASSLGGATEDSPLHF. The V and J genes are TRBV5-1 and TRBJ1-6; D perhaps matches TRBD1 (5 bases). Trimming pared 0 bases from V and 8 bases from J, leaving 15 bases between. Germline CDR1 reads SGHRS; CDR2 reads YFSETQ. The CDR3 is 16 amino acids.

The rearrangement joins TRBV7-9 to TRBJ2-6; 9 positions match TRBD1. This CDR3 spans 18 amino acids. The V and J ends lost 1 base and 2 bases, in that order; junction bases with no gene match: 6. In germline, CDR1 is SEHNR, CDR2 FQNEAQ (reference sequence). The CDR3 nucleotides are TGTGCCAGCAGCTTAGTAGGGACAGGGACCCCTGGGGCCAACGTCCTGACTTTC. This codes for CASSLVGTGTPGANVLTF.

The chain is built from TRBV11-2 and TRBJ1-3; D perhaps matches TRBD1 (5 bases). V was trimmed by 0 bases and J by 0 bases, leaving 21 bases between them. This CDR3 region has 20 residues. CDR1 and CDR2 (germline): SGHAT, FQNNGV. As DNA, the CDR3 is TGTGCCAGCAGCTTAGATTTCCCAGGGAACAAAATCAGCTCTGGAAACACCATATATTTT. It is translated as CASSLDFPGNKISSGNTIYF.

This clone has only one observation. V gene TRBV7-6 combines with J gene TRBJ1-1; no firm D call. CDR3 length: 15 residues. Deletions cut 5 bases from V and 1 base from J, with 14 bases between. Germline loops: CDR1 SGHVS, CDR2 FNYEAQ. Written as DNA, the CDR3 is TGTGCCAGCAGCCCCCTGGCGCACCAGAACACTGAAGCTTTCTTT. Its protein product is CASSPLAHQNTEAFF.

The chain couples TRBV14 to TRBJ1-2; D is undetermined. The CDR3 covers 12 residues. Trimming shortened V by 4 bases and J by 9 bases, and 12 bases separated the two germline ends. Per germline, CDR1 SGHDN and CDR2 FVKESK. The CDR3 sequence is CASSRAPGSYTF. The CDR3, as DNA: TGTGCCAGCAGCCGCGCCCCGGGGAGCTACACCTTC.

The rearrangement joins TRBV5-1 to TRBJ1-1, with 11 nucleotides matching TRBD1. J gave up 7 bases and V 3 bases, and 11 bases lay outside the gene matches. There are 16 residues in the CDR3. Germline CDR1 is SGHRS and CDR2 is YFSETQ. The chain's CDR3 is CASSSIPDRGRGEAFF. The CDR3 coding sequence is TGCGCCAGCAGCTCGATCCCGGACAGGGGGCGCGGTGAAGCTTTCTTT.

The CDR3 is CASMSGATNEKLFF. The CDR3 DNA reads as TGTGCCAGTATGAGCGGAGCAACTAATGAAAAACTGTTTTTT. This chain uses TRBV19 with TRBJ1-4; no definite D call. The V end was cut by 7 bases, the J end by 0 bases, with 9 bases between. Germline-derived CDR1 and CDR2 are LNHDA and SQIVND (reference sequence). The CDR3 contains 14 residues.

The chain recombines TRBV6-2 or TRBV6-3 with TRBJ2-5; tentatively, D is TRBD1 or TRBD2 (6 bases each). Trimming stripped 1 base from V and 5 bases from J, with 14 bases between. Germline V lookup: CDR1 MNHEY, CDR2 SVGEGT. The length of the CDR3 is 15 residues. This chain's CDR3 is CASSYLGGSRETQYF. The DNA of the CDR3 is TGTGCCAGCAGTTACTTAGGGGGGAGCCGGGAGACCCAGTACTTC.

This chain connects TRBV19 to TRBJ1-2; D is ambiguous. From germline, CDR1 is LNHDA and CDR2 SQIVND (reference sequence). The length of the CDR3 is 15 residues. Trimming left V 7 bases short and J 3 bases short, with 18 bases between. CDR3 sequence reads: CASTLGRGGDYGYTF. The CDR3 DNA reads as TGTGCCAGTACCCTTGGGCGGGGAGGCGACTATGGCTACACCTTC.

The sample holds a few counts of this clone. This chain joins TRBV30 and TRBJ2-2; a possible D gene is TRBD2 (5 bases). CDR3 length equals 15 residues. CDR1 is GTSNPN and CDR2 is SVGIG in the germline V gene (reference sequence). The V end lost 2 bases, the J end lost 5 bases, and 15 bases lay between the germline ends. The CDR3 nucleotides read TGTGCCTGGAGTTCCTTGGGAGCGGCTACCGGGGAGCTGTTTTTT. It is translated as CAWSSLGAATGELFF.

The V gene is TRBV5-6, the J gene TRBJ2-7; 8 bases line up with TRBD1. Trimming removed 4 bases from V and 6 bases from J; junction bases left unmatched: 9. CDR1 and CDR2 (germline): SGHDT, YYEEEE. The CDR3 consists of 14 residues. CDR3 sequence (DNA): TGTGCCAGCAGCGTCGGACAGGGCATAGGCGAGCAGTACTTC. Residues: CASSVGQGIGEQYF.

The rearrangement uses TRBV7-2 and TRBJ2-3; weak D call: TRBD2 (6 bases). Trimming pared 1 base from V and 4 bases from J, leaving 12 bases between. The CDR3 consists of 15 residues. Germline CDR1 and CDR2: SGHTA and FQGNSA. The CDR3 region has the DNA TGTGCCAGCAGCTTAGTCGGGGGAAGGGCAGATACGCAGTATTTT. It codes for CASSLVGGRADTQYF.